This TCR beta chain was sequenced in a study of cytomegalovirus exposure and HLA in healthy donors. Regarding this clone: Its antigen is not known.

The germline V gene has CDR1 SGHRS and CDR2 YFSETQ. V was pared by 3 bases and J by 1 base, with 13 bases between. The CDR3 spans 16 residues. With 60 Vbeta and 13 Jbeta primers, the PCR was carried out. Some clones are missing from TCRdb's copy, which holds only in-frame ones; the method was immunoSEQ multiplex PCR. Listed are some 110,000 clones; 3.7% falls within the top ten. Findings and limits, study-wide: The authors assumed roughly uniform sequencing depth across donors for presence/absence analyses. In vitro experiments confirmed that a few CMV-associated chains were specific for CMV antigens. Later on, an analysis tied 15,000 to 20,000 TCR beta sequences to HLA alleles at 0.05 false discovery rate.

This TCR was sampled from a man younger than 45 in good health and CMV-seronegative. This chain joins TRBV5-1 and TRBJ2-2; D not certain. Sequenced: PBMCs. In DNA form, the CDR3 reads TGCGCCAGCAGCTCCCGGGTAGCAGAGAACACCGGGGAGCTGTTTTTT. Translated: CASSSRVAENTGELFF.